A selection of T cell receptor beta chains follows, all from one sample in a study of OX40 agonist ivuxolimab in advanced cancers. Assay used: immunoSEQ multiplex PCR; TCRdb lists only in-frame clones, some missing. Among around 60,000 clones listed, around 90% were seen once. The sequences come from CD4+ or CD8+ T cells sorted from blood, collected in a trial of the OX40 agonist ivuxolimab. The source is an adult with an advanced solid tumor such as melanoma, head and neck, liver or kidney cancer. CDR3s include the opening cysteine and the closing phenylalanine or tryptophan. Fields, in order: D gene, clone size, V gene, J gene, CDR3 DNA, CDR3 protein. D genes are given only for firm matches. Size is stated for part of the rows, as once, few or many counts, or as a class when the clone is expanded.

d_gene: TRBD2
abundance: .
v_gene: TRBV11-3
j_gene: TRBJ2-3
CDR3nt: TGTGCCAGCAGCTTACAGCGCGGGGGGCCCAGCACAGATACGCAGTATTTT
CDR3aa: CASSLQRGGPSTDTQYF

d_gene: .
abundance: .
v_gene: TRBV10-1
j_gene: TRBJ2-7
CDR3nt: TGCGCCAGCAGTGACCGGGACGGAATCTACGAGCAGTACTTC
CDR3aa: CASSDRDGIYEQYF

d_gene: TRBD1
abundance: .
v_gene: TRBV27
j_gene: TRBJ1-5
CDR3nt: TGTGCCAGCAGTTACAGGGGCCAGCCCCAGCATTTT
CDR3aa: CASSYRGQPQHF

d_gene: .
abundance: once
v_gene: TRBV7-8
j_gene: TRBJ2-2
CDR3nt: TGTGCCAGCAGCTTCCCGACAGGGAACACCGGGGAGCTGTTTTTT
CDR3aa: CASSFPTGNTGELFF

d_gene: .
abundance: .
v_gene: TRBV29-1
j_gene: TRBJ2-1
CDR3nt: TGCAGCGTTGGCGCGACTGAGCAGTTCTTC
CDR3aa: CSVGATEQFF

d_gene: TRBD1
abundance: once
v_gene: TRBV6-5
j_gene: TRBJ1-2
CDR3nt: TGTGCCAGCAGTTACGGTCCTGACAGGGTGGAAGGCTACACCTTC
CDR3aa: CASSYGPDRVEGYTF

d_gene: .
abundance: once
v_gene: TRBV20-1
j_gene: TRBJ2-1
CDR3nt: TGCTCTGGGAGCTCCTACAATGAGCAGTTCTTC
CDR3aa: CSGSSYNEQFF

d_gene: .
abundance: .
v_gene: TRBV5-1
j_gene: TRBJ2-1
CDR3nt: TGCGCCAGCAGCTTGGGGTCAGGGGAGCAGTTCTTC
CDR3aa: CASSLGSGEQFF

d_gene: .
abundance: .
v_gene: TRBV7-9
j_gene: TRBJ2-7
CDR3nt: TGTGCCAGCAGCTTAATAGGGGGTGTGTGGGAGCAGTACTTC
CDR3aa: CASSLIGGVWEQYF

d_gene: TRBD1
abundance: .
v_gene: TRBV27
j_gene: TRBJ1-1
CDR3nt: TGTGCCAGCAGTTCGAACGACAGGGTCGGGGGTGCTTTCTTT
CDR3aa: CASSSNDRVGGAFF

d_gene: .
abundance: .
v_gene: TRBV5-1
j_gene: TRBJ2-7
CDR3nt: TGCGCCAGCAGCCTAGGGGGGGGCTACGAGCAGTACTTC
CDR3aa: CASSLGGGYEQYF

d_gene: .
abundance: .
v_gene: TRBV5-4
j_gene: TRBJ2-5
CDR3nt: TGTGCCAGCAGCCCCCTCTTACCGGGGGCGGAAGAGCAGTACTTC
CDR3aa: CASSPLLPGAEEQYF

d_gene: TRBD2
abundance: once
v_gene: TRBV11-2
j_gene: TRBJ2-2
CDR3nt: TGTGCCAGCAGCCCCAGCGGGAGGAACACCGGGGAGCTGTTTTTT
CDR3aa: CASSPSGRNTGELFF

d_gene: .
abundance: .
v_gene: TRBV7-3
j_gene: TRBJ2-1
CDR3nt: TGTGCCAGCAGCCTTCTAGGGGGGAGCTCCTACAATGAGCAGTTCTTC
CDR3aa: CASSLLGGSSYNEQFF

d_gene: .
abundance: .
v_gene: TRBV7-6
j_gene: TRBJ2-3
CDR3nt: TGTGCCAGCAGCCCGGGGTACGCTAGCACAGATACGCAGTATTTT
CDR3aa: CASSPGYASTDTQYF

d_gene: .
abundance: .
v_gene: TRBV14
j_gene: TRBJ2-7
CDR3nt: TGTGCCAGCAGCCAACAACAGTCCGAGCAGTACTTC
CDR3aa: CASSQQQSEQYF

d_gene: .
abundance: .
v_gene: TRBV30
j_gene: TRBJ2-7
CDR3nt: TGTGCCTGGAGTGTAGGACTCTCTTACGAGCAGTACTTC
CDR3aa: CAWSVGLSYEQYF

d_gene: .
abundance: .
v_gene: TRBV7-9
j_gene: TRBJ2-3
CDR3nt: TGTGCCAGCAGCTCGGGAGAACAGACAGATACGCAGTATTTT
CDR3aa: CASSSGEQTDTQYF

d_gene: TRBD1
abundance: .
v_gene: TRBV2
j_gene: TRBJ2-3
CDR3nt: TGTGCCAGCACCATGGGACAGGGGTTCACAGATACGCAGTATTTT
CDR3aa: CASTMGQGFTDTQYF

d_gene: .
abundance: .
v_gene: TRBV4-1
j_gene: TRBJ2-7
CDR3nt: TGCGCCAGCAGCCCTCCAGGACACTACGAGCAGTACTTC
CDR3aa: CASSPPGHYEQYF

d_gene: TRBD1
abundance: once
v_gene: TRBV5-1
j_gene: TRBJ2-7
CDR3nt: TGCGCCAGCAGCGTGACCGGGACAGGGGATCTCCACGAGCAGTACTTC
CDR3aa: CASSVTGTGDLHEQYF

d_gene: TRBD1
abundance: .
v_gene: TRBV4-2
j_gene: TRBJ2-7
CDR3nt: TGTGCCAGCAGCCAGAGGACAGGGTCATTCTCCTACGAGCAGTACTTC
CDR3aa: CASSQRTGSFSYEQYF

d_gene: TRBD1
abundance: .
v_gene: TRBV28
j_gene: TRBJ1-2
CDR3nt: TGTGCCAGCAGAGACAGGGGAAACTATGGCTACACCTTC
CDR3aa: CASRDRGNYGYTF

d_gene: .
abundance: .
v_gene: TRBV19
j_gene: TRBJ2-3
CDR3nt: TGTGCCAGTAGTACCGGGACGTGGGCCGTAGATACGCAGTATTTT
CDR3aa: CASSTGTWAVDTQYF

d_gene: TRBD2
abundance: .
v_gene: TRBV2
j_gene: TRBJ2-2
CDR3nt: TGTGCCAGCAGTGAAGTCGGGGGGAGGGCCGGCACCGGGGAGCTGTTTTTT
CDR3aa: CASSEVGGRAGTGELFF

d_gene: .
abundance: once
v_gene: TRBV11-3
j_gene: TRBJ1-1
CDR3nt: TGTGCCAGCAGCTCCTCGGGGGGCACTGAAGCTTTCTTT
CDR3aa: CASSSSGGTEAFF

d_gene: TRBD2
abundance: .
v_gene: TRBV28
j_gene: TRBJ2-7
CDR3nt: TGTGCCAGCAGTCCCCCCGTTTGGCGGGAGCCCTCCTACGAGCAGTACTTC
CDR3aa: CASSPPVWREPSYEQYF

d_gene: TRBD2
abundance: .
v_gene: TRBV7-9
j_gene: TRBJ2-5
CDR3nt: TGTGCCAGCAGCTCCAGCGCGGGGGTTGGACAAGAGACCCAGTACTTC
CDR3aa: CASSSSAGVGQETQYF

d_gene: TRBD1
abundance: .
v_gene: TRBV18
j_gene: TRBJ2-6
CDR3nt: TGTGCCAGCTCACCGGTGACAGGGGCGCTTTACTCTGGGGCCAACGTCCTGACTTTC
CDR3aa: CASSPVTGALYSGANVLTF

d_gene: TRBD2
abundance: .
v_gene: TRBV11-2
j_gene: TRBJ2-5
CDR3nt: TGTGCCAGCAGCTTAATAAGACTAGCGGGAGAGACCCAGTACTTC
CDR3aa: CASSLIRLAGETQYF

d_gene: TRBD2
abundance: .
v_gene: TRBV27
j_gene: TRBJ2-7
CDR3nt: TGTGCCAGCAGTTTATCGGGAGGGTCTTACGAGCAGTACTTC
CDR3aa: CASSLSGGSYEQYF

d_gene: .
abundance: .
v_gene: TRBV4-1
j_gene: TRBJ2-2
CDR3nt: TGCGCCAGCAGCCAAAGCACCGGGGAGCTGTTTTTT
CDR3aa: CASSQSTGELFF

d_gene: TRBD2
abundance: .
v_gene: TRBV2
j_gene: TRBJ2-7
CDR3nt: TGTGCCAGCAGAAAGACTAGCGGGAGACCGCTTGAGCAGTACTTC
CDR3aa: CASRKTSGRPLEQYF

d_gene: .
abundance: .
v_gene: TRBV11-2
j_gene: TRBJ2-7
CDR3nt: TGTGCCAGCAGCTTAGGACTTTATTACGAGCAGTACTTC
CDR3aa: CASSLGLYYEQYF

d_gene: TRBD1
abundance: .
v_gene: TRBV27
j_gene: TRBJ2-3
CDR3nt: TGTGCCAGCAGTCCTCTCGACAGGGGGCTTAGAGATACGCAGTATTTT
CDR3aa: CASSPLDRGLRDTQYF

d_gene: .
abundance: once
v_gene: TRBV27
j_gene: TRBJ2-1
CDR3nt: TGTGCCAGCAGTGACTCTTCCAATGAGCAGTTCTTC
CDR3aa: CASSDSSNEQFF

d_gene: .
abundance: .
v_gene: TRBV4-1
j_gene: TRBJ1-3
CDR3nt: TGCGCCAGCAGCCACAATTCTGGAAACACCATATATTTT
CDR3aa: CASSHNSGNTIYF

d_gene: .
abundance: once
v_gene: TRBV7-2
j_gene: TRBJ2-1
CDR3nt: TGTGCCAGCAGCTCACTAGCCTTCAATGAGCAGTTCTTC
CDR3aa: CASSSLAFNEQFF

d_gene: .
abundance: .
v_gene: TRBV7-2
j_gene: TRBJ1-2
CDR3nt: TGTGCCAGCAGCTCTACTGGGGGGCGTCTCTATGGCTACACCTTC
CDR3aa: CASSSTGGRLYGYTF

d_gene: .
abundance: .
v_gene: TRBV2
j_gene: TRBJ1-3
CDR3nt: TGTGCCACCACAGGGCTCAGAAACACCATATATTTT
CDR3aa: CATTGLRNTIYF

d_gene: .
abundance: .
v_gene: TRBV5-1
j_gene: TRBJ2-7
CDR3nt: TGCGCCAGCAGCTCGAGCGGTCCTACCTACGAGCAGTACTTC
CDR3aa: CASSSSGPTYEQYF

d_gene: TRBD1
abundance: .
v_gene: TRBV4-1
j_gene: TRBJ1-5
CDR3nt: TGCGCCAGCAGCCAACGGGAGACAGGGGGCGCGAATCAGCCCCAGCATTTT
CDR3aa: CASSQRETGGANQPQHF

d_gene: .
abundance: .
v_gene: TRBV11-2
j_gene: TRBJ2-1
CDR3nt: TGTGCCAGCAGCTTAGGGCTAGCCAGCCTCTATGAGCAGTTCTTC
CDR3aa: CASSLGLASLYEQFF

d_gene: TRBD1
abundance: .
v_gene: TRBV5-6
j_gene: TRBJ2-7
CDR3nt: TGTGCCAGCAGCTTGGAAGGGACAGGGTTCCACGAGCAGTACTTC
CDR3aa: CASSLEGTGFHEQYF

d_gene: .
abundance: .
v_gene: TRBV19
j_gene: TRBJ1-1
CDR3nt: TGTGCCAGTAGTATAGTTGAGGGGTTGAACACTGAAGCTTTCTTT
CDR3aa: CASSIVEGLNTEAFF

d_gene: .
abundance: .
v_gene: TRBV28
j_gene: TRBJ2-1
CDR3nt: TGTGCCAGCAGTTCCCCCCCCGGTCAGGGCGGGCCCTACAATGAGCAGTTCTTC
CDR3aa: CASSSPPGQGGPYNEQFF

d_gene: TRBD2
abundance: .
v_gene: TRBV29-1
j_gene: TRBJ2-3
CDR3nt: TGCAGCGTTGAAGATCTCCTAGCGGGGGGAAGCACAGATACGCAGTATTTT
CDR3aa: CSVEDLLAGGSTDTQYF

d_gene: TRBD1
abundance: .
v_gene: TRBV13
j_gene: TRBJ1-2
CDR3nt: TGTGCCAGCAGCACTCGGACAGGTAATGGCTACACCTTC
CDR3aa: CASSTRTGNGYTF

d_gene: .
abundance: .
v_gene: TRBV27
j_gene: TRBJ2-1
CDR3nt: TGTGCCAGCAGTCAAATCTCCCTTAGGCATGAGCAGTTCTTC
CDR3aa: CASSQISLRHEQFF